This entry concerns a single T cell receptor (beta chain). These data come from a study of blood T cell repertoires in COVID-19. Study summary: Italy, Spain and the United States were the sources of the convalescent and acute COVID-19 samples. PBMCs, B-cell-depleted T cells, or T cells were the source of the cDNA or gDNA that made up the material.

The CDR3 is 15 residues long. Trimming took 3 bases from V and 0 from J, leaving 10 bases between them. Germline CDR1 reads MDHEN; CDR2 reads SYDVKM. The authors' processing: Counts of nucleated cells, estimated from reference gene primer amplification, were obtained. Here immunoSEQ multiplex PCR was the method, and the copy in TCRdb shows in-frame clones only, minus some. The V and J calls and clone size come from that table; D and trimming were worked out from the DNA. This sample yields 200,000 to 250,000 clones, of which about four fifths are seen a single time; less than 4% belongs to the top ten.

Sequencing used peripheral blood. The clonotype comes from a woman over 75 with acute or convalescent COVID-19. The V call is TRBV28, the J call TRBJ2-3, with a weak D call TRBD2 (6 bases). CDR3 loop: CASSFQGLSTDTQYF. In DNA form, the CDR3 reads TGTGCCAGCAGTTTTCAAGGACTAAGCACAGATACGCAGTATTTT.